The next 18 T cell receptor beta chains were all read from a single sample in a study of blood T cells in healthy people across ages. The use of a sample-barcoded 5' primer and a J-beta primer mix characterized a second PCR of about 7 to 12 cycles. A single record per CDR3 protein comes from TCRdb applying MiXCR to the 5' RACE reads. The sample gives about 1,400,000 distinct CDR3 sequences, around 55% of which show up once; over 6.5% is in the top ten. What was sequenced was blood. The receptors stem from a man between 18 and 35 years old in good health.

The rearrangement uses TRBV18 and TRBJ2-5; the D gene is possibly TRBD2 (5 bases). The CDR3 extends over 17 amino acids. V shed 0 bases and J shed 1 base, with 15 bases lying between them. Germline V gene data show CDR1 as KGHSH and CDR2 as LQKENI. The CDR3 bases are TGTGCCAGCTCACCACCGGGAAGTGCCGGAGGCCAAGAGACCCAGTACTTC. The encoded protein is CASSPPGSAGGQETQYF. Looking up the rest from reference TRBV18 and TRBJ2-5 gives the full variable domain: NAGVMQNPRHLVRRRGQEARLRCSPMKGHSHVYWYRQLPEEGLKFMVYLQKENIIDESGMPKERFSAEFPKEGPSILRIQQVVRGDSAAYFCASSPPGSAGGQETQYFGPGTRLLVL.

V and J are TRBV7-9 and TRBJ1-2; TRBD1 might be the D (6 bases). Germline CDR1 is SEHNR and CDR2 is FQNEAQ (reference sequence). The ends were cut back, 5 bases at V and 0 bases at J, with 13 bases in the middle. The CDR3 is 15 residues long. The CDR3 loop is CASSVWTDSNYGYTF. The CDR3 DNA is TGTGCCAGCAGCGTATGGACAGATTCTAACTATGGCTACACCTTC.

The chain carries TRBV20-1 and TRBJ2-7; D assignment may be TRBD1 or TRBD2 (5 bases each). There are 14 residues in the CDR3. Trimming cost V 0 bases and J 7 bases, with 16 bases left between them. CDR1 DFQATT and CDR2 SNEGSKA come from the germline V gene (reference sequence). CDR3 amino acids: CSARDLGETGEQYF. Here the CDR3 DNA reads TGCAGTGCTAGAGATTTGGGGGAAACGGGAGAGCAGTACTTC.

This clonotype was counted once. The chain carries TRBV12-3 or TRBV12-4 and TRBJ1-2, with D possibly matching TRBD1 (6 bases). Trimming took 4 bases from V and 4 from J, leaving 19 bases between them. The CDR3 extends over 16 amino acids. The CDR3 DNA follows: TGTGCCAGCAGTTCCGCCCAGGGGCAGTACCTCTATGGCTACACCTTC. Its protein product is CASSSAQGQYLYGYTF.

This clonotype appeared a single time. This chain connects TRBV5-1 to TRBJ2-1, with D maybe TRBD2 (5 bases). The CDR3 contains 14 residues. CDR1 is SGHRS and CDR2 is YFSETQ in the germline V gene. V shed 4 bases and J shed 6 bases, with 14 bases lying between them. CDR3 nucleotides: TGCGCCAGCAGCCATACTAGATTCCCCAATGAGCAGTTCTTC. Translated: CASSHTRFPNEQFF.

This sequence joins TRBV20-1 and TRBJ2-3, with no clear D. Germline CDR1 is DFQATT and CDR2 is SNEGSKA (reference sequence). V was pared by 4 bases and J by 2 bases, with 7 bases between. CDR3 length: 12 amino acids. The CDR3 bases are TGCAGTGCTAAGGGTCCCACAGATACGCAGTATTTT. Its translation: CSAKGPTDTQYF.

The chain is built from TRBV27 and TRBJ2-1, with no clear D. V dropped 2 bases and J dropped 2 bases, with 7 bases sitting between them. The CDR3 consists of 14 residues. Germline values: CDR1 MNHEY, CDR2 SMNVEV (reference sequence). CDR3 coding DNA: TGTGCCAGCAGTTTAGGGTTCACCTACAATGAGCAGTTCTTC. It yields the protein CASSLGFTYNEQFF.

The chain uses TRBV20-1 and TRBJ2-1; no firm D call. V gave up 0 bases and J gave up 6 bases, with 9 bases separating them. CDR3 length: 13 residues. CDR1 is DFQATT and CDR2 is SNEGSKA in the germline V gene (reference sequence). The DNA for the CDR3 is TGCAGTGCTAGAGATACTGACTCCAATGAGCAGTTCTTC. It translates to CSARDTDSNEQFF.

The sample holds one count of this clonotype. The junction does not match germline at one end; this may be a read error. J is TRBJ2-7 and V is TRBV3-1, with D possibly being TRBD1 (5 bases). The CDR3 runs 12 residues. In germline, CDR1 is LGHDT, CDR2 YNNKEL (reference sequence). CDR3 nucleotides: TGTGCCATCAGCCGGACAACCTACGAGCAGTACTTC. Translation: CAISRTTYEQYF.

This clonotype was found a few times. The chain has TRBV20-1 and TRBJ1-2; perhaps TRBD1 as D (6 bases). Germline V CDR1 and CDR2: DFQATT, SNEGSKA (reference sequence). The V and J ends lost 6 bases and 3 bases respectively, with 26 bases between them. The CDR3 contains 17 residues. CDR3 nucleotides: TGCAGTGCAGAGGGTCCGGGGGACAACTTCAGGGACTATGGCTACACCTTC. Its protein is CSAEGPGDNFRDYGYTF.

The sample holds a few counts of this clonotype. This chain links TRBV4-1 with TRBJ2-7, with a possible D match to TRBD2 (5 bases). Deletions cut 0 bases from V and 4 bases from J, with 10 bases between. Looked up from germline, CDR1 is MGHRA and CDR2 is YSYEKL. The length of the CDR3 is 14 residues. CDR3 DNA sequence: TGCGCCAGCAGCCAAGATAACCGCGGGTACGAGCAGTACTTC. Residues: CASSQDNRGYEQYF.

V gene TRBV4-1 combines with J gene TRBJ2-7; the D is unclear. The CDR3 has 18 residues. Germline loops: CDR1 MGHRA, CDR2 YSYEKL. Trimming left V 1 base short and J 0 bases short, with 19 bases between. CDR3 loop: CASSQVSRTDYGSYEQYF. As DNA, the CDR3 is TGCGCCAGCAGCCAAGTTTCGAGGACGGATTACGGCTCCTACGAGCAGTACTTC.

The gene calls are TRBV4-1 and TRBJ1-6; D remains ambiguous. V lost 6 bases and J 8 bases, leaving 17 bases between the germline ends. Germline V gives CDR1 MGHRA, CDR2 YSYEKL. CDR3 length: 15 residues. In DNA, the CDR3 is TGCGCCAGCAGTACCAGAGACCACGGAGATTCACCCCTCCACTTT. Translation: CASSTRDHGDSPLHF.

CDR3 in DNA: TGTGCCAGCAGCCAAGAACTCGCGGGAGGTGGCGATGAGCAGTACTTC. Encoded protein: CASSQELAGGGDEQYF. This sequence joins TRBV4-2 and TRBJ2-7; TRBD2 matches 8 bases. V shed 0 bases and J 7 bases; nucleotides not matched to a gene: 11. Germline V gene lookup returns CDR1 LGHNA and CDR2 YNFKEQ. The CDR3 sequence is 16 residues long.

This clonotype has more than one count but fewer than ten. The chain couples TRBV7-2 to TRBJ2-3; the match to TRBD2 covers 12 bases. In germline, CDR1 is SGHTA, CDR2 FQGNSA. The V and J ends lost 3 bases and 5 bases, in that order; junction bases with no gene match: 3. CDR3 length: 15 amino acids. The CDR3 here is CASSFQTSGRDTQYF. The CDR3 nucleotides are TGTGCCAGCAGCTTTCAGACTAGCGGGAGAGATACGCAGTATTTT.

Concerning this clonotype itself: An end of the junction differs from the germline gene, which may be a read error. The chain employs TRBV27 and TRBJ2-3, with a weak D call TRBD1 (5 bases). This CDR3 region has 16 residues. Looked up from germline, CDR1 is MNHEY and CDR2 is SMNVEV (reference sequence). CDR3 amino acids: CSSSSQPGLLTDTQYF. The CDR3 DNA reads TGTTCCAGCAGTTCGCAACCAGGGTTACTCACAGATACGCAGTATTTT.

In this sample, this clonotype turned up once. The gene calls are TRBV19 and TRBJ2-5, with a weak D call TRBD1 (6 bases). Germline-derived CDR1 and CDR2 are LNHDA and SQIVND (reference sequence). CDR3 length equals 14 residues. V lost 3 bases and J lost 5, with 13 bases in between. The CDR3 is CASSIRQGSETQYF. CDR3 nucleotide sequence: TGTGCCAGTAGTATCCGGCAGGGGAGCGAGACCCAGTACTTC.

The rearrangement joins TRBV10-3 to TRBJ1-2; D is possibly TRBD1 (6 bases). Trimming shortened V by 7 bases and J by 1 base, and 10 bases separated the two germline ends. CDR3 length: 13 amino acids. Germline V gene data show CDR1 as ENHRY and CDR2 as SYGVKD. CDR3 sequence reads: CAIKGGHNYGYTF. The CDR3 coding sequence is TGTGCCATCAAGGGGGGCCATAACTATGGCTACACCTTC.